These 18 T cell receptor beta chains were sequenced from one sample in a study of beta chain features in type 1 diabetes (dated by TCRdb to 2017 to 2018). Library preparation used the immunoSEQ multiplex PCR assay. All of the isolated RNA was reverse transcribed with the High Capacity cDNA Reverse Transcription Kit, so expressed TCRB transcripts were sequenced. Entries here come from immuneACCESS through TCRdb and include only in-frame sequences with V and J called. Some clones fail to appear in such tables; in the studies checked, an unresolved V gene covers under half of the shortfall, and the cause of the remainder is unknown. The sample table holds about 260,000 clones, of which 20% were seen once. Roughly 0.028% of the sample comes from the top ten. For these TCRs, the target antigens are not known. Study-wide conclusions, independent of this receptor: A moderate but significant shortening of TCRB CDR3 length was observed in type 1 diabetes patients in all four CD4+ subsets.

Material for sequencing was naive CD4+ T cells from blood. What this sample's cell subset or site label stands for: true naive CD4+ T cells. These receptors originate from a woman in her forties with type 1 diabetes.

The rearrangement joins TRBV18 to TRBJ1-6; tentatively, D is TRBD1 (6 bases). Looked up from germline, CDR1 is KGHSH and CDR2 is LQKENI. The V and J ends lost 8 bases and 0 bases respectively, with 14 bases between them. The CDR3 consists of 16 residues. The CDR3 coding sequence is TGTGCCAGCGCGGACAGCCTCAGCTCCTATAATTCACCCCTCCACTTT. It codes for CASADSLSSYNSPLHF.

This rearrangement joins TRBV30 to TRBJ2-5, with 10 bases that match TRBD1. There are 14 residues in the CDR3. V was pared by 5 bases and J by 4 bases, with 7 bases of the junction left unmatched. Germline CDR1 reads GTSNPN; CDR2 reads SVGIG (reference sequence). The CDR3 reads CAWEGTGETETQYF. Here the CDR3 DNA reads TGTGCCTGGGAAGGGACAGGGGAGACAGAGACCCAGTACTTC.

The chain links TRBV19 to TRBJ2-3; no reliable D call. CDR3 length: 12 residues. Per germline, CDR1 LNHDA and CDR2 SQIVND (reference sequence). V lost 4 bases, J lost 2 bases, and 4 bases lay in between. The CDR3 loop is CASSTLTDTQYF. The CDR3 nucleotides read TGTGCCAGTAGTACCCTCACAGATACGCAGTATTTT.

The chain is built from TRBV29-1 and TRBJ2-3; D possibly corresponds to TRBD2 (5 bases). With 7 bases removed from V and 2 bases from J, the gap between germline ends came to 7 bases. This CDR3 has 11 residues. CDR1 is SQVTM, CDR2 ANQGSEA, per germline. The CDR3 coding sequence is TGCAGCGGGGGAGTCACAGATACGCAGTATTTT. It translates to CSGGVTDTQYF.

The chain couples TRBV4-1 to TRBJ1-1, with D maybe TRBD1 (6 bases). The CDR3 consists of 18 residues. From germline, CDR1 is MGHRA and CDR2 YSYEKL. V was clipped by 0 bases and J by 5 bases, with 22 bases between them. CDR3 protein: CASSQDSGAGGFRTEAFF. DNA for the CDR3: TGCGCCAGCAGCCAAGATTCGGGGGCGGGGGGGTTCAGAACTGAAGCTTTCTTT.

This clone was picked up a small number of times. The chain is built from TRBV10-3 and TRBJ2-7; possible D gene TRBD1, 6 bases. The CDR3 loop spans 13 amino acids. V was trimmed by 11 bases and J by 3 bases, leaving 17 bases between them. From germline, CDR1 is ENHRY and CDR2 SYGVKD. This chain's CDR3 is CAGSSGQNYEQYF. CDR3 coding DNA: TGTGCCGGCTCCTCGGGACAAAACTACGAGCAGTACTTC.

This clone was counted between two and nine times. The chain is built from TRBV7-9 and TRBJ2-2; 9 bases map to TRBD2. The V and J ends lost 5 bases and 1 base, in that order; junction bases with no gene match: 2. Germline CDR1 SEHNR, CDR2 FQNEAQ (reference sequence). The CDR3 totals 15 residues. For the CDR3, the DNA is TGTGCCAGCAGCATACTAGCGGGGAACACCGGGGAGCTGTTTTTT. Translating gives CASSILAGNTGELFF. Filled out from reference TRBV7-9 and TRBJ2-2, the complete variable domain reads DTGVSQNPRHKITKRGQNVTFRCDPISEHNRLYWYRQTLGQGPEFLTYFQNEAQLEKSRLLSDRFSAERPKGSFSTLEIQRTEQGDSAMYLCASSILAGNTGELFFGEGSRLTVL.

The chain recombines TRBV7-2 with TRBJ2-7, with 10 bases matching TRBD2. The CDR3 contains 17 residues. With V trimmed by 5 bases and J by 3 bases, 13 bases remained unmatched. The germline gives CDR1 SGHTA, CDR2 FQGNSA. The CDR3 protein is CASSGGLAGEPLYEQYF. The CDR3 DNA reads as TGTGCCAGCAGCGGGGGGCTAGCGGGAGAGCCACTCTACGAGCAGTACTTC.

The rearrangement links TRBV29-1 to TRBJ1-1, with 11 positions matching TRBD1. V was clipped by 7 bases and J by 6 bases; unmatched bases: 7. The CDR3 spans 13 residues. CDR1 is SQVTM, CDR2 ANQGSEA, per germline. The CDR3 here is CSATGQGVPEAFF. CDR3 DNA sequence: TGCAGCGCAACGGGACAGGGGGTCCCTGAAGCTTTCTTT.

This sequence joins TRBV13 and TRBJ1-2; D might be TRBD1 (6 bases). The germline V and J ends were trimmed by 1 base and 7 bases, with 7 bases remaining between them. CDR3 length: 12 amino acids. Germline V lookup: CDR1 PRHDT, CDR2 FYEKMQ (reference sequence). The chain's CDR3 is CASSLVRGGYTF. In DNA, the CDR3 is TGTGCCAGCAGCTTAGTCAGGGGTGGCTACACCTTC.

The rearrangement uses TRBV11-3 and TRBJ2-2, with 7 bases fitting TRBD1. The CDR3 has 15 amino acids. The trim removed 4 bases at V and 6 bases at J, leaving 8 bases unmatched. Germline V lookup: CDR1 SGHNT, CDR2 YENEEA. In DNA, the CDR3 is TGTGCCAGCAGCTGGAAAGGGGGCAAGTCCGGGGAGCTGTTTTTT. It encodes CASSWKGGKSGELFF.

There are a few counts of this clone. The chain has TRBV27 and TRBJ2-3; D is perhaps TRBD2 (5 bases). This CDR3 spans 14 amino acids. Looked up from germline, CDR1 is MNHEY and CDR2 is SMNVEV (reference sequence). The V gene lost 7 bases and the J gene lost 6 bases, with 17 bases spanning the gap. The CDR3 reads CASKNGLPRDTQYF. CDR3 in DNA: TGTGCCAGCAAAAACGGACTGCCTCGGGATACGCAGTATTTT.

This clone was counted only a few times. The chain links TRBV6-5 to TRBJ1-2, with unresolved D. V was shortened by 1 base and J by 8 bases, with 17 bases between the two germline ends. Germline values: CDR1 MNHEY, CDR2 SVGAGI. The CDR3 consists of 15 residues. Written as DNA, the CDR3 is TGTGCCAGCAGTTACTATCGAACAGAAGCTGGGGGCTACACCTTC. As protein: CASSYYRTEAGGYTF.

This clone occurred a few times. The genes are TRBV28 and TRBJ2-5; maybe TRBD2 (6 bases). V shed 6 bases and J shed 4 bases, with 15 bases lying between them. The CDR3 loop spans 14 amino acids. Per the germline V gene, CDR1 is MDHEN and CDR2 is SYDVKM. The CDR3 reads CASSPGGSGETQYF. CDR3 nucleotide sequence: TGTGCCAGCAGCCCCGGGGGATCGGGAGAGACCCAGTACTTC. The entire variable domain, with the rest obtained from reference TRBV28 and TRBJ2-5, is as follows: DVKVTQSSRYLVKRTGEKVFLECVQDMDHENMFWYRQDPGLGLRLIYFSYDVKMKEKGDIPEGYSVSREKKERFSLILESASTNQTSMYLCASSPGGSGETQYFGPGTRLLVL.

This clone has more than one count but fewer than ten. The CDR3 nucleotides are TGTGCCAGCAGCTTGGCACAGGGGGAGGACGAGCAGTACTTC. It specifies CASSLAQGEDEQYF. The rearrangement uses TRBV7-9 and TRBJ2-7; 8 bases match TRBD1. The CDR3 has 14 amino acids. Germline assignment: CDR1 SEHNR and CDR2 FQNEAQ (reference sequence). J lost 5 bases, V lost 3 bases, and 6 bases had no gene match.

This clone turned up a few times. The chain joins TRBV29-1 to TRBJ1-1, with D perhaps matching TRBD1 (6 bases). Trimming pared 3 bases from V and 0 bases from J, leaving 11 bases between. The CDR3 sequence is 14 residues long. CDR1 is SQVTM and CDR2 is ANQGSEA in the germline V gene. CDR3 region: CSVDRGSMNTEAFF. The CDR3 DNA reads TGCAGCGTTGACAGGGGTAGTATGAACACTGAAGCTTTCTTT.

This chain uses TRBV15 with TRBJ1-5; perhaps TRBD1 as D (6 bases). In germline, CDR1 is LNHNV, CDR2 YYDKDF (reference sequence). V lost 5 bases and J 2 bases, leaving 10 bases between the germline ends. This CDR3 is 14 amino acids long. The CDR3 reads CATSGNRGNQPQHF. CDR3 nucleotides: TGTGCCACCAGCGGAAACAGGGGCAATCAGCCCCAGCATTTT.

In its sample, this clone was seen a few times. The genes are TRBV30 and TRBJ2-7, with TRBD1 as a possible D gene (5 bases). V was cut by 4 bases and J by 0 bases, with 10 bases left in between. This CDR3 comprises 13 residues. Germline V gene sequence: CDR1 GTSNPN, CDR2 SVGIG (reference sequence). DNA for the CDR3: TGTGCCTGGACTAGGACAAGCTCCTACGAGCAGTACTTC. Protein: CAWTRTSSYEQYF. The variable domain in full, with the rest retrieved from reference TRBV30 and TRBJ2-7, is SQTIHQWPATLVQPVGSPLSLECTVEGTSNPNLYWYRQAAGRGLQLLFYSVGIGQISSEVPQNLSASRPQDRQFILSSKKLLLSDSGFYLCAWTRTSSYEQYFGPGTRLTVT.